This is a list of T cell receptor beta chains from one sample in a study of shared clonotypes between healthy human individuals. Profiling relied on immunoSEQ multiplex PCR, and the TCRdb table lists in-frame clones only, not all of them. This table has millions of clones, around 94% appearing once. Input material: naive CD4+ T cells sorted from blood. The receptor source for this set is a man aged 18 to 30 in good health. CDR3s include the opening cysteine and the closing phenylalanine or tryptophan. The order of the fields is clone size, D gene, V gene, J gene, CDR3 protein, CDR3 DNA. A D gene is named only where the DNA matches it firmly. Expanded clones get a size class; other rows say once, few or many, or leave the size out.

>once|.|TRBV30|TRBJ1-6
CAWSVLGARDNSPLHF
TGTGCCTGGAGTGTACTGGGGGCCAGGGATAATTCACCCCTCCACTTT
>.|.|TRBV9|TRBJ2-3
CASSAHLLTDTQYF
TGTGCCAGCAGCGCCCACCTCCTCACAGATACGCAGTATTTT
>.|.|TRBV30|TRBJ2-1
CAWSVRGPIYNEQFF
TGTGCCTGGAGTGTCCGAGGGCCCATTTACAATGAGCAGTTCTTC
>.|.|TRBV5-6|TRBJ2-4
CASSLGQLTLDIQYF
TGTGCCAGCAGCCTAGGACAGTTAACGTTGGACATTCAGTACTTC
>once|.|TRBV6-5|TRBJ1-1
CASTRLRETFF
TGTGCCAGCACCCGTCTGAGGGAAACTTTCTTT
>.|TRBD2|TRBV7-2|TRBJ2-3
CASSLGGVGTSGTDTQYF
TGTGCCAGCAGCTTAGGGGGAGTTGGGACTAGCGGCACAGATACGCAGTATTTT
>.|.|TRBV28|TRBJ2-7
CASRPGQLSSYEQYF
TGTGCCAGCAGACCCGGACAGCTGAGCTCCTACGAGCAGTACTTC
>.|TRBD2|TRBV11-3|TRBJ2-3
CASSSLSAGGNTQYF
TGTGCCAGCAGCTCGTTATCGGCGGGGGGGAATACGCAGTATTTT
>.|.|TRBV19|TRBJ2-6
CASSPRPSSGANVLTF
TGTGCCAGTAGTCCGCGACCCAGCTCTGGGGCCAACGTCCTGACTTTC
>few|.|TRBV5-1|TRBJ1-1
CASSLAAVNTEAFF
TGCGCCAGCAGCTTGGCCGCTGTCAACACTGAAGCTTTCTTT
>.|TRBD2|TRBV6-5|TRBJ2-1
CASSRGTSGAHEQFF
TGTGCCAGCAGCAGGGGGACTAGCGGGGCCCATGAGCAGTTCTTC
>.|.|TRBV6-1|TRBJ2-7
CASSEVGYEQYF
TGTGCCAGCAGTGAAGTAGGATACGAGCAGTACTTC
>.|.|TRBV14|TRBJ2-6
CASRARISGANVLTF
TGTGCCAGCAGGGCACGGATCTCTGGGGCCAACGTCCTGACTTTC
>.|TRBD1|TRBV5-1|TRBJ2-7
CASSLVTGGYEQYF
TGCGCCAGCAGCTTGGTCACAGGGGGTTACGAGCAGTACTTC
>.|.|TRBV11-3|TRBJ2-5
CASSSRRGNQETQYF
TGTGCCAGCAGCTCCCGTAGGGGGAATCAAGAGACCCAGTACTTC
>.|TRBD1|TRBV5-1|TRBJ2-1
CASTGGYNEQFF
TGCGCCAGCACAGGGGGTTACAATGAGCAGTTCTTC
>.|.|TRBV11-2|TRBJ1-6
CASSFGGDSPLHF
TGTGCCAGCAGCTTTGGGGGGGATTCACCCCTCCACTTT
>.|TRBD1|TRBV7-8|TRBJ1-5
CASSLRDRGGNQPQHF
TGTGCCAGCAGCTTACGGGACAGGGGAGGCAATCAGCCCCAGCATTTT
>.|.|TRBV10-1|TRBJ2-4
CASRDRAAKNIQYF
TGCGCCAGCAGGGACAGAGCAGCCAAAAACATTCAGTACTTC
>.|TRBD1|TRBV7-2|TRBJ2-7
CASSQGQGAYEQYF
TGTGCCAGCAGCCAGGGACAGGGGGCTTACGAGCAGTACTTC
>.|TRBD2|TRBV6-6|TRBJ2-7
CASSQTAGGVYEQYF
TGTGCCAGCAGTCAGACTGCCGGGGGGGTCTACGAGCAGTACTTC
>few|.|TRBV28|TRBJ1-5
CASSLGRPQHF
TGTGCCAGCAGTTTAGGTAGGCCCCAGCATTTT
>.|TRBD2|TRBV7-9|TRBJ2-3
CASWRAGGATDTQYF
TGTGCCAGCTGGAGGGCGGGAGGAGCCACAGATACGCAGTATTTT
>.|.|TRBV9|TRBJ2-3
CASSVGVSATDTQYF
TGTGCCAGCAGCGTAGGGGTGAGCGCGACAGATACGCAGTATTTT
>.|TRBD1|TRBV7-8|TRBJ2-7
CASSFGQAKRDEQYF
TGTGCCAGCAGCTTTGGACAGGCTAAAAGGGACGAGCAGTACTTC
>.|.|TRBV5-4|TRBJ2-5
CASSLGGGGQETQYF
TGTGCCAGCAGCTTGGGAGGGGGAGGCCAAGAGACCCAGTACTTC
>.|.|TRBV5-6|TRBJ1-1
CASSLERGRRTEAFF
TGTGCCAGCAGCTTGGAGCGGGGGCGACGGACTGAAGCTTTCTTT
>.|TRBD1|TRBV18|TRBJ2-1
CASSALPRTGRHSEQFF
TGTGCCAGCTCAGCACTCCCCCGGACAGGGAGGCATAGTGAGCAGTTCTTC
>.|.|TRBV5-1|TRBJ1-2
CASSFGTSPNYGYTF
TGCGCCAGCAGCTTTGGGACATCGCCTAACTATGGCTACACCTTC
>.|.|TRBV7-5|TRBJ2-2
CARSSVDGELFF
TGTGCCAGAAGCAGCGTGGACGGGGAGCTGTTTTTT
>few|.|TRBV30|TRBJ1-5
CAWSEGRDQPQHF
TGTGCCTGGAGTGAGGGCAGGGATCAGCCCCAGCATTTT